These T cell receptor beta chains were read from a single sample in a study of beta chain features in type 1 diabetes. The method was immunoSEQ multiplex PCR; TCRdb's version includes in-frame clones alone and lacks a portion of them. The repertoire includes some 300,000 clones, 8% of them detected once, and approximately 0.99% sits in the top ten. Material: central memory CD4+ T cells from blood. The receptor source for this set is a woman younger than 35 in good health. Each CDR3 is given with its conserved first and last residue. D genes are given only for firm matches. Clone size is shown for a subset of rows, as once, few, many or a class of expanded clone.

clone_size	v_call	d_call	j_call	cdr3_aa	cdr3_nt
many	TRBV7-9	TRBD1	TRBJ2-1	CASSQGTGDREQFF	TGTGCCAGCAGCCAGGGGACAGGGGATCGAGAGCAGTTCTTC
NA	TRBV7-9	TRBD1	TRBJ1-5	CASSPGTGPMSNQPQHF	TGTGCCAGCAGCCCCGGGACAGGCCCTATGAGCAATCAGCCCCAGCATTTT
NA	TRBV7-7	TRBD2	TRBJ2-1	CASSLSLAEAYNEQFF	TGTGCCAGCAGCTTATCTCTAGCGGAGGCCTACAATGAGCAGTTCTTC
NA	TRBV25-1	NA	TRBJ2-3	CAYLKTGTDTQYF	TGTGCCTACTTAAAAACAGGGACAGATACGCAGTATTTT
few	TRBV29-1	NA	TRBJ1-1	CSASRPGMGDTEAFF	TGCAGCGCTTCCCGGCCGGGGATGGGGGACACTGAAGCTTTCTTT
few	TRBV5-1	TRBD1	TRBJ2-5	CASTWTGTYQETQYF	TGCGCCAGCACCTGGACAGGGACGTACCAAGAGACCCAGTACTTC
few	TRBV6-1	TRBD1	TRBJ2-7	CASSEGSTGAAYEQYF	TGTGCCAGCAGTGAAGGATCGACAGGGGCAGCCTACGAGCAGTACTTC
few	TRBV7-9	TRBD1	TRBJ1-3	CASSSRTGPSGNTIYF	TGTGCCAGCAGCTCCCGGACAGGGCCCTCTGGAAACACCATATATTTT
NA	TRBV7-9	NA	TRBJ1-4	CASRSQGTNEKLFF	TGTGCCAGCCGTTCCCAGGGTACTAATGAAAAACTGTTTTTT
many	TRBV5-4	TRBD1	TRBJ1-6	CASSRGRDRNSPLHF	TGTGCCAGCAGCCGGGGCCGGGACAGAAATTCACCCCTCCACTTT
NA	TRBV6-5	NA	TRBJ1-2	CASSYQDRGDGYTF	TGTGCCAGCAGTTACCAGGATCGGGGAGATGGCTACACCTTC
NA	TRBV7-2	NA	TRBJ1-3	CASRPQTQGNTIYF	TGTGCCAGCAGACCACAGACCCAAGGAAACACCATATATTTT
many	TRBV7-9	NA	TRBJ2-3	CASTPAGTDTQYF	TGTGCCAGCACCCCCGCGGGCACAGATACGCAGTATTTT
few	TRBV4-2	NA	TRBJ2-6	CASSQDLFSPGANVLTF	TGTGCCAGCAGCCAAGACTTATTTAGCCCTGGGGCCAACGTCCTGACTTTC